Given below is one TCR beta chain in context. The data are from a study of blood T cell repertoires in COVID-19. The CDR3 contains 15 residues. V shed 7 bases and J 3 bases; nucleotides not matched to a gene: 7. Germline CDR1 and CDR2: SNHLY and FYNNEI. Libraries were prepared by immunoSEQ multiplex PCR; TCRdb keeps only in-frame clonotypes and omits some of them. This sample has about 250,000 clones, with roughly 86% found just once. Sequenced input: peripheral blood. This rearrangement joins TRBV2 to TRBJ2-2, with 8 bases that match TRBD2. This sequence originates from a woman of 80 years or more with COVID-19, enrolled during active disease. CDR3 DNA: TGTGCCAGCACACTGACGGGGGGGGACACCGGGGAGCTGTTTTTT. Amino acids: CASTLTGGDTGELFF.